This TCR beta chain was identified during a study of T cell changes during pregnancy in multiple sclerosis. TCRdb's table, derived via immunoSEQ multiplex PCR, lists solely in-frame clones and lacks some. Seen here are more than 85,000 clones, 90% to 95% observed once, and the top ten hold roughly 1.7%. The TCR was taken from a female donor in good health, enrolled as a control in a pregnancy study. Sequencing was performed on peripheral blood, taken after pregnancy.

The CDR3 protein is CATSSRGGFGTEAFF. The CDR3 DNA reads as TGTGCCACCAGCAGTAGAGGGGGCTTCGGCACTGAAGCTTTCTTT. The genes are TRBV15 and TRBJ1-1; 7 bases match TRBD1. Germline CDR1 is LNHNV and CDR2 is YYDKDF (reference sequence). With V trimmed by 3 bases and J by 4 bases, 8 bases remained unmatched. This CDR3 is built from 15 residues.